The clone carrying this T cell receptor beta chain was counted at least ten times. Germline values: CDR1 MNHEY, CDR2 SMNVEV (reference sequence). The CDR3 consists of 15 residues. V gave up 2 bases and J gave up 7 bases; unmatched junction bases: 9. The data stem from a study of T cells in Graves' hyperthyroidism and ophthalmopathy. Regions amplified from RNA transcripts were the TCR beta CDR3 regions. First-round RT-PCR with HTBI primers amplified the TCR CDR3 region. TCRdb redid the calling of the multiplex PCR reads with MiXCR, one entry per CDR3 protein. The sample includes a few hundred thousand distinct CDR3 sequences, 40% to 55% of them seen just once.

V gene TRBV27 combines with J gene TRBJ1-2; 8 bases are shared with TRBD1. Sequenced: peripheral blood or thyroid tissue (not recorded which). The TCR originated in a woman between 18 and 29 years old with Graves' hyperthyroidism. CDR3 loop: CASSLLGQGNGGYTF. The DNA for the CDR3 is TGTGCCAGCAGTTTACTCGGACAGGGCAATGGTGGCTACACCTTC.